This TCR beta chain appears in the sequencing data of a study of metastatic and nonmetastatic thyroid tumors. Looking at the study overall: Patients with malignant and benign thyroid disease provided blood and tumor or nodule tissue, whose repertoires were compared.

Study-level results: TCR beta diversity was reportedly significantly higher in malignant thyroid tumors than benign nodules, in blood and tumor.

Thyroid surgery took place with no prior treatment in any patient. TCRdb re-analyzed the PCR reads through MiXCR. The data hold 25,000 to 30,000 clones, with 15% to 20% observed a single time. Comment on this clone: What it binds is not known.

Germline values: CDR1 DFQATT, CDR2 SNEGSKA (reference sequence). V lost 1 base, J lost 6 bases, and 10 bases lay in between. The CDR3 has 13 amino acids. Input material: blood. This clonotype was obtained from a male donor with papillary thyroid cancer or a benign thyroid nodule (not recorded which). Some clones in this sample may be carry-over from other donors' samples. The chain recombines TRBV20-1 with TRBJ2-1, with D maybe TRBD2 (6 bases). The CDR3 sequence: CSARAGVLNEQFF. CDR3 in DNA: TGCAGTGCTAGAGCGGGAGTACTCAATGAGCAGTTCTTC.